The clone carrying this TCR beta chain was seen once. The CDR3 is made up of 17 amino acids. Germline V CDR1 and CDR2: SGHVS, FQNEAQ. Trimming shortened V by 5 bases and J by 4 bases, and 18 bases separated the two germline ends. This record comes from a study of follicular helper T cells after annual influenza vaccination. Time point denoted: 2014-2015 season, 7 days after vaccination. The data were produced by immunoSEQ multiplex PCR, yet TCRdb's version contains in-frame clones alone and is incomplete. The sample lists about 10,000 clones; 65% to 85% were seen once. This specimen consisted of CXCR5+ CD38- circulating T follicular helper cells from blood, obtained 7 days after influenza vaccination. Subset: circulating Tfh, non-naive CD4+CXCR5+PD-1+ (ICOS+CD38+ or ICOS-CD38-). The chain links TRBV7-8 to TRBJ2-6; D could derive from TRBD1 or TRBD2 (6 bases each). This clonotype was sampled from an adult who received the influenza vaccine. In DNA form, the CDR3 reads TGTGCCAGCAGCCCATTTAGGGGGGCGCAAGGGGCCAACGTCCTGACTTTC. Translated: CASSPFRGAQGANVLTF.